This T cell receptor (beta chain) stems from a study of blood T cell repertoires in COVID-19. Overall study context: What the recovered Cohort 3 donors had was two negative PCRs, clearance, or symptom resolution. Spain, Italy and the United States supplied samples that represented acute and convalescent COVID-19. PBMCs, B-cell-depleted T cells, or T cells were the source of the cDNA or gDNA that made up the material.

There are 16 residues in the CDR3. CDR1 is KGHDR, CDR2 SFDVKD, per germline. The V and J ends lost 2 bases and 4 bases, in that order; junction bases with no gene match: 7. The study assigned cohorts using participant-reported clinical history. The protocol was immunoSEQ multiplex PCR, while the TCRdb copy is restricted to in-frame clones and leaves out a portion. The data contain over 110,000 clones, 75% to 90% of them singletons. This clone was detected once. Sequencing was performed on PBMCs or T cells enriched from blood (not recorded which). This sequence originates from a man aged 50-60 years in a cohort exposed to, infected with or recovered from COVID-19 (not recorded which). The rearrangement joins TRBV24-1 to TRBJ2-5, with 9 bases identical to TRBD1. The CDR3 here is CATSDSPGQGGETQYF. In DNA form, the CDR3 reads TGTGCCACCAGTGATTCGCCGGGACAGGGCGGAGAGACCCAGTACTTC.